Shown below are 30 T cell receptor beta chains from a single sample sequenced in a study of blood T cell repertoires in COVID-19. Clones were read by immunoSEQ multiplex PCR, and TCRdb kept only the in-frame ones, dropping some. The table lists 150,000 to 200,000 clones, 80% to 90% of them singletons. The sequenced sample consisted of PBMCs or T cells enriched from blood (not recorded which). The receptors stem from a young woman who had recovered from COVID-19.

V is TRBV28 and J is TRBJ2-1; 16 bases are a match to TRBD2. CDR3 length equals 19 residues. Germline values: CDR1 MDHEN, CDR2 SYDVKM. Trimming cost V 7 bases and J 5 bases; bases outside gene matches: 14. The DNA of the CDR3 is TGTGCCAGCACCCCCTGGGGACTAGCGGGAGGGGAACAGGACAATGAGCAGTTCTTC. It yields the protein CASTPWGLAGGEQDNEQFF. The whole variable domain, remainder taken from reference TRBV28 and TRBJ2-1, is DVKVTQSSRYLVKRTGEKVFLECVQDMDHENMFWYRQDPGLGLRLIYFSYDVKMKEKGDIPEGYSVSREKKERFSLILESASTNQTSMYLCASTPWGLAGGEQDNEQFFGPGTRLTVL.

For this clone: Different DNA sequences within this sample yield the same CDR3. The chain employs TRBV6-5 and TRBJ1-5; perhaps TRBD1 as D (5 bases). This CDR3 is 14 amino acids long. V shed 6 bases and J shed 3 bases, with 12 bases lying between them. CDR1 MNHEY and CDR2 SVGAGI come from the germline V gene. Written as DNA, the CDR3 is TGTGCCAGCAGCCGCGGGGGTTCCAATCAGCCCCAGCATTTT. The encoded protein is CASSRGGSNQPQHF.

The rearrangement links TRBV2 to TRBJ2-6; 11 positions agree with TRBD1. Germline V gene lookup returns CDR1 SNHLY and CDR2 FYNNEI. The junction had 6 bases not matched to a gene; V was cut back by 5 bases and J by 0 bases. This CDR3 is built from 18 residues. DNA for the CDR3: TGTGCCAGCAGTCCAACCGGGACAGGGGGCTCTGGGGCCAACGTCCTGACTTTC. The encoded protein is CASSPTGTGGSGANVLTF.

V usage is TRBV3-1 (or the pseudogene TRBV3-2) and J usage is TRBJ2-7; 9 positions agree with TRBD1. With V trimmed by 3 bases and J by 10 bases, 13 bases remained unmatched. The V gene's germline CDR1 is LGHDT and CDR2 YNNKEL (reference sequence). This CDR3 contains 15 residues. CDR3 in DNA: TGTGCCAGCAGCCAGGTCCGGGACAGGGCTGGGCGACAGTACTTC. Translated: CASSQVRDRAGRQYF.

The V gene is TRBV5-4, the J gene TRBJ2-1; 8 nucleotides align to TRBD2. The CDR3 runs 14 residues. Germline loops: CDR1 SGHNT, CDR2 YYREEE (reference sequence). After removal of 0 bases from V and 5 bases from J, the junction contained 1 base not matched to a gene. CDR3 coding DNA: TGTGCCAGCAGCTTGGCACTAGCGGACAATGAGCAGTTCTTC. Translating it yields CASSLALADNEQFF.

This rearrangement joins TRBV18 to TRBJ1-1; tentatively, D is TRBD1 (5 bases). The CDR3 totals 14 residues. Per the germline V gene, CDR1 is KGHSH and CDR2 is LQKENI. The V gene lost 4 bases and the J gene lost 3 bases, with 12 bases spanning the gap. The CDR3 protein is CASSRRAGYTEAFF. CDR3 DNA sequence: TGTGCCAGCTCACGTCGGGCAGGGTACACTGAAGCTTTCTTT.

The J gene is TRBJ1-2, the V gene TRBV10-3; 7 bases agree with TRBD1. This CDR3 comprises 13 residues. Germline loops: CDR1 ENHRY, CDR2 SYGVKD. Trimming at V came to 4 bases and at J to 4 bases, leaving 3 bases not matched to a gene. The CDR3 bases are TGTGCCATCAGTGCTGACAGGGCCTATGGCTACACCTTC. Amino acids: CAISADRAYGYTF.

V and J are TRBV27 and TRBJ2-6, with D unclear. CDR3 length equals 12 residues. Looked up from germline, CDR1 is MNHEY and CDR2 is SMNVEV (reference sequence). V was cut by 10 bases and J by 0 bases, with 4 bases left in between. The CDR3 sequence is CATNSGANVLTF. Here the CDR3 DNA reads TGTGCCACTAACTCTGGGGCCAACGTCCTGACTTTC.

The chain carries TRBV7-9 and TRBJ2-2; 7 positions match TRBD2. With 2 bases clipped from V and 4 bases from J, the junction kept 4 bases outside the gene matches. Germline CDR1 SEHNR, CDR2 FQNEAQ (reference sequence). The CDR3 is 15 amino acids. The CDR3, as DNA: TGTGCCAGCAGCTTATCTTCGGGGGGCACCGGGGAGCTGTTTTTT. Protein product: CASSLSSGGTGELFF.

CDR3 DNA sequence: TGTGCCAGCAGTTTGGTTGGCGGGGAGTCTATTTCACCCCTCCACTTT. Protein sequence: CASSLVGGESISPLHF. The rearrangement uses TRBV28 and TRBJ1-6, with D unclear. Looked up from germline, CDR1 is MDHEN and CDR2 is SYDVKM. The CDR3 spans 16 residues. The V and J ends lost 3 bases and 9 bases respectively, with 18 bases between them.

This clone came up a few times. The genes are TRBV6-5 and TRBJ1-3; D not resolved. CDR1 is MNHEY, CDR2 SVGAGI, per germline. The CDR3 sequence is 13 residues long. V lost 8 bases to trimming and J lost 3 bases, with 11 bases between them. The CDR3 region is CASRVSFGNTIYF. For the CDR3, the DNA is TGTGCCAGCCGGGTCTCATTTGGAAACACCATATATTTT.

The chain carries TRBV9 and TRBJ2-1; the match to TRBD2 covers 9 bases. The CDR3 runs 15 residues. CDR1 and CDR2 from the germline V gene are SGDLS and YYNGEE. V was clipped by 3 bases and J by 4 bases; unmatched bases: 5. CDR3 nucleotide sequence: TGTGCCAGCAGCGCCCTGACTAGCGGATACAATGAGCAGTTCTTC. Protein: CASSALTSGYNEQFF.

The genes are TRBV27 and TRBJ1-2; TRBD1 might be the D (6 bases). This CDR3 spans 14 amino acids. Germline CDR1 MNHEY, CDR2 SMNVEV (reference sequence). V was clipped by 4 bases and J by 9 bases, with 18 bases between them. This CDR3 is CASSSYQQGMSYTF. DNA for the CDR3: TGTGCCAGCAGTTCGTACCAACAGGGAATGAGCTACACCTTC.

This chain uses TRBV19 with TRBJ2-7, with D tentatively TRBD1 (6 bases). V lost 6 bases to trimming and J lost 2 bases, with 14 bases between them. Germline V gives CDR1 LNHDA, CDR2 SQIVND (reference sequence). This CDR3 is built from 14 residues. The DNA of the CDR3 is TGTGCCAGTAGGTTGACAGGAGCAACCTACGAGCAGTACTTC. Its translation: CASRLTGATYEQYF. Together with reference TRBV19 and TRBJ2-7, the CDR3 gives the full variable domain: DGGITQSPKYLFRKEGQNVTLSCEQNLNHDAMYWYRQDPGQGLRLIYYSQIVNDFQKGDIAEGYSVSREKKESFPLTVTSAQKNPTAFYLCASRLTGATYEQYFGPGTRLTVT.

The chain recombines TRBV6-2 or TRBV6-3 with TRBJ2-7; 10 bases match TRBD1. CDR3 length: 16 amino acids. Germline V CDR1 and CDR2: MNHEY, SVGEGT. Trimming cost V 6 bases and J 2 bases; bases outside gene matches: 10. The CDR3 DNA sequence: TGTGCCAGCAGCACCCGGGACAGGGGAATTGCCTACGAGCAGTACTTC. Protein product: CASSTRDRGIAYEQYF.

In this sample, this clone turned up once. The chain carries TRBV6-5 and TRBJ2-1; TRBD2 agrees at 7 bases. This CDR3 is 16 amino acids long. The V segment lost 0 bases and the J segment 4 bases; nucleotides outside the gene matches: 6. Germline V gives CDR1 MNHEY, CDR2 SVGAGI. CDR3 sequence reads: CASSYSLRGEYNEQFF. In nucleotides, the CDR3 is TGTGCCAGCAGTTACTCGCTTCGGGGGGAATACAATGAGCAGTTCTTC.

This chain links TRBV28 with TRBJ2-6, with D tentatively TRBD2 (6 bases). The V end was cut by 7 bases, the J end by 0 bases, with 16 bases between. CDR1 and CDR2 (germline): MDHEN, SYDVKM. The CDR3 contains 17 residues. The CDR3 nucleotides are TGTGCCAGCAACGAGGACCACGGGGGCTCTGGGGCCAACGTCCTGACTTTC. Amino acid sequence: CASNEDHGGSGANVLTF.

The chain is built from TRBV4-2 and TRBJ2-5; 7 bases map to TRBD2. The length of the CDR3 is 18 residues. Germline CDR1 reads LGHNA; CDR2 reads YNFKEQ. The V segment lost 4 bases and the J segment 2 bases; nucleotides outside the gene matches: 16. The CDR3 protein is CASSRRGSAAEGQETQYF. The CDR3 region has the DNA TGTGCCAGCAGCCGGCGGGGGTCCGCGGCGGAGGGGCAAGAGACCCAGTACTTC.

This sequence joins TRBV6-5 and TRBJ2-5; 11 bases line up with TRBD2. Trimming took 5 bases from V and 4 from J; bases not matched to a gene: 6. The CDR3 has 15 residues. Germline V CDR1 and CDR2: MNHEY, SVGAGI. The CDR3 sequence is CASSPLAGVPETQYF. The DNA of the CDR3 is TGTGCCAGCAGTCCACTAGCGGGAGTCCCAGAGACCCAGTACTTC.

The chain carries TRBV28 and TRBJ1-2; no clear D. Per the germline V gene, CDR1 is MDHEN and CDR2 is SYDVKM. CDR3 length: 14 amino acids. Trimming stripped 4 bases from V and 6 bases from J, with 15 bases between. This CDR3 is CASSWNSRENGYTF. The CDR3 nucleotides read TGTGCCAGCAGTTGGAACAGTAGAGAAAATGGCTACACCTTC.

The chain carries TRBV30 and TRBJ1-4, with 7 bases that match TRBD1. The germline CDR1 and CDR2 sequences are GTSNPN and SVGIG (reference sequence). The trim removed 4 bases at V and 6 bases at J, leaving 8 bases unmatched. CDR3 length: 14 amino acids. The CDR3 DNA is TGTGCCTGGAATTCGAGGGGGCGGGATGAAAAACTGTTTTTT. Protein: CAWNSRGRDEKLFF.

V is TRBV4-3 and J is TRBJ1-1; D remains unclear. V lost 0 bases, J lost 0 bases, and 8 bases lay in between. The germline gives CDR1 LGHNA, CDR2 YSLEER. The CDR3 is made up of 15 amino acids. CDR3 residues: CASSQDAKLNTEAFF. CDR3 sequence (DNA): TGCGCCAGCAGCCAAGACGCTAAACTGAACACTGAAGCTTTCTTT.

This chain's CDR3 is CASSLRLAGPANTGELFF. In nucleotides, the CDR3 is TGTGCCAGTAGTCTGAGACTAGCGGGACCTGCGAACACCGGGGAGCTGTTTTTT. V and J are TRBV19 and TRBJ2-2; 11 nucleotides align to TRBD2. Trimming cost V 5 bases and J 0 bases; bases outside gene matches: 8. This CDR3 has 18 residues. The V gene's germline CDR1 is LNHDA and CDR2 SQIVND (reference sequence).

The gene calls are TRBV28 and TRBJ2-5, with TRBD1 matching 8 bases. V was pared by 1 base and J by 5 bases, with 9 bases of the junction left unmatched. This CDR3 spans 16 amino acids. Looked up from germline, CDR1 is MDHEN and CDR2 is SYDVKM. In DNA form, the CDR3 reads TGTGCCAGCAGTTTATCTTTCTCGGACAGGGATGAGACCCAGTACTTC. As protein: CASSLSFSDRDETQYF.

Here the CDR3 reads CASSIRAVYEQYF. DNA for the CDR3: TGTGCCAGCAGTATTCGCGCCGTGTACGAGCAGTACTTC. V is TRBV2 and J is TRBJ2-7; no clear D. The ends were cut back, 5 bases at V and 4 bases at J, with 12 bases in the middle. The CDR3 spans 13 residues. CDR1 is SNHLY, CDR2 FYNNEI, per germline. The variable domain in full, with the rest retrieved from reference TRBV2 and TRBJ2-7, is EPEVTQTPSHQVTQMGQEVILRCVPISNHLYFYWYRQILGQKVEFLVSFYNNEISEKSEIFDDQFSVERPDGSNFTLKIRSTKLEDSAMYFCASSIRAVYEQYFGPGTRLTVT.

Only one count was recorded for this clone. The chain is built from TRBV7-2 and TRBJ2-7; 8 bases match TRBD2. The germline V gene has CDR1 SGHTA and CDR2 FQGNSA. Unmatched junction bases numbered 16, after V lost 4 bases and J lost 2 bases. The CDR3 totals 18 residues. CDR3 bases: TGTGCCAGCAGCTGGGGATGGCGGGGGGATAATACACCCTACGAGCAGTACTTC. Its protein product is CASSWGWRGDNTPYEQYF.

This clone showed up just a few times. This chain joins TRBV28 and TRBJ2-7; D perhaps matches TRBD1 (5 bases). CDR1 MDHEN and CDR2 SYDVKM come from the germline V gene. The CDR3 covers 13 residues. Trimming left V 6 bases short and J 4 bases short, with 13 bases between. CDR3 nucleotide sequence: TGTGCCAGCAGCGCAGGGTTGACGTACGAGCAGTACTTC. Residues: CASSAGLTYEQYF.

The J gene is TRBJ1-2, the V gene TRBV18, with TRBD1 matching over 7 bases. From germline, CDR1 is KGHSH and CDR2 LQKENI. The CDR3 contains 14 residues. J was trimmed by 2 bases and V by 3 bases; bases with no gene match: 3. CDR3 nucleotide sequence: TGTGCCAGCTCACCGAAGACAGGGAACTATGGCTACACCTTC. Its protein product is CASSPKTGNYGYTF.

This chain connects TRBV6-5 to TRBJ2-1; a possible D gene is TRBD2 (5 bases). V lost 8 bases, J lost 7 bases, and 15 bases lay in between. CDR3 size: 13 residues. Germline lookup yields CDR1 MNHEY and CDR2 SVGAGI. The CDR3 nucleotides are TGTGCCAGCGATAGGGCCCCGGGGAATGAGCAGTTCTTC. Translated: CASDRAPGNEQFF.

This chain uses TRBV6-5 with TRBJ2-7, with TRBD2 matching 7 bases. V lost 3 bases, J lost 0 bases, and 5 bases stayed unmatched. Germline lookup yields CDR1 MNHEY and CDR2 SVGAGI. This CDR3 is 15 amino acids long. DNA of the CDR3: TGTGCCAGCAGTTATCTCCGGGGGGACTCCTACGAGCAGTACTTC. As protein: CASSYLRGDSYEQYF.